These 22 T cell receptor beta chains share one sample of origin, sequenced in a study of T cell repertoires in cytomegalovirus infection. TCRdb used MiXCR to reprocess the reads, holding one entry per CDR3 protein. The data hold 300,000 or so distinct CDR3 sequences, with around 25% observed a single time. These receptors lack a known antigen. The source was cultured PBMCs, collected from culture after CMV antigen stimulation. These receptor sequences come from a human donor in good health (CMV status not recorded). Some clones in this sample may be carry-over from other donors' samples.

This clonotype came up once. The V call is TRBV7-9, the J call TRBJ1-1; 7 nucleotides line up with TRBD1. Germline lookup yields CDR1 SEHNR and CDR2 FQNEAQ (reference sequence). The CDR3 spans 16 residues. Trimming took 7 bases from V and 1 from J; bases not matched to a gene: 12. The CDR3, as DNA: TGTGCCAGCACCCCCCTGACCGGGACAGCGAACACTGAAGCTTTCTTT. Its protein product is CASTPLTGTANTEAFF.

The V gene is TRBV30, the J gene TRBJ2-1, with D possibly TRBD2 on 6 matching bases. CDR1 GTSNPN and CDR2 SVGIG come from the germline V gene (reference sequence). V lost 5 bases, J lost 3 bases, and 14 bases lay in between. This CDR3 comprises 14 residues. The CDR3 nucleotides are TGTGCCTGGCAGAGGGACTCCAACTACAATGAGCAGTTCTTC. It translates to CAWQRDSNYNEQFF.

This clonotype was counted many times. The chain joins TRBV7-2 to TRBJ1-3; no firm D call. The CDR3 loop spans 15 amino acids. Germline V gene data show CDR1 as SGHTA and CDR2 as FQGNSA. V lost 5 bases, J lost 3 bases, and 14 bases lay in between. The CDR3 loop reads CASSPGGVIGNTIYF. The CDR3 DNA is TGTGCCAGCAGCCCCGGTGGGGTGATTGGAAACACCATATATTTT.

This chain joins TRBV4-3 and TRBJ2-5, with unresolved D. This CDR3 is 15 amino acids long. Trimming stripped 3 bases from V and 5 bases from J, with 16 bases between. The germline V gene encodes CDR1 LGHNA and CDR2 YSLEER. This CDR3 is CASSHQRGFWETQYF. The DNA for the CDR3 is TGCGCCAGCAGCCATCAGCGCGGCTTCTGGGAGACCCAGTACTTC.

This clonotype appeared a single time. The chain employs TRBV7-9 and TRBJ2-3, with D unresolved. Trimming removed 0 bases at V and 5 bases at J, with 21 bases between. The CDR3 runs to 18 residues. Germline V gene sequence: CDR1 SEHNR, CDR2 FQNEAQ (reference sequence). CDR3 nucleotide sequence: TGTGCCAGCAGCTTAGCCCCTATTGGGCTACTGTCTGTAGATACGCAGTATTTT. Its protein is CASSLAPIGLLSVDTQYF.

The genes are TRBV12-3 or TRBV12-4 and TRBJ1-5; no definite D call. CDR3 length equals 14 residues. Trimming pared 5 bases from V and 2 bases from J, leaving 10 bases between. Here the CDR3 DNA reads TGTGCCAGCAGTCGAGATAGTGGCAATCAGCCCCAGCATTTT. Encoded protein: CASSRDSGNQPQHF.

V gene TRBV20-1 combines with J gene TRBJ1-6; a possible D gene is TRBD1 (5 bases). Per germline, CDR1 DFQATT and CDR2 SNEGSKA (reference sequence). This CDR3 is 15 amino acids long. The V gene lost 3 bases and the J gene lost 4 bases, with 13 bases spanning the gap. The CDR3 DNA sequence: TGCAGTGCTAGGGTCCGGGGCCTGTATAATTCACCCCTCCACTTT. This sequence encodes CSARVRGLYNSPLHF.

The chain is built from TRBV20-1 and TRBJ2-3; 11 bases agree with TRBD2. This CDR3 region has 17 residues. Germline CDR1 is DFQATT and CDR2 is SNEGSKA (reference sequence). J lost 2 bases, V lost 2 bases, and 9 bases had no gene match. As DNA, the CDR3 is TGCAGTGCTAGATGGCTAGCGGGAGGACGGTCCACAGATACGCAGTATTTT. Its translation: CSARWLAGGRSTDTQYF.

This clonotype came up a few times. This sequence joins TRBV13 and TRBJ2-1, with 12 bases aligning to TRBD2. CDR1 and CDR2 from the germline V gene are PRHDT and FYEKMQ (reference sequence). V shed 5 bases, J shed 4 bases, and the junction held 12 bases outside the gene matches. This CDR3 comprises 18 residues. The CDR3 DNA reads TGTGCCAGCAGCCGACTAGCGGGAGACTCGGAAAGTTACAATGAGCAGTTCTTC. Translating it yields CASSRLAGDSESYNEQFF. Looking up the rest from reference TRBV13 and TRBJ2-1 gives the full variable domain: AAGVIQSPRHLIKEKRETATLKCYPIPRHDTVYWYQQGPGQDPQFLISFYEKMQSDKGSIPDRFSAQQFSDYHSELNMSSLELGDSALYFCASSRLAGDSESYNEQFFGPGTRLTVL.

This clonotype appeared many times. This chain connects TRBV7-2 to TRBJ2-7; no clear D. CDR1 is SGHTA, CDR2 FQGNSA, per germline. The CDR3 contains 12 residues. The ends were cut back, 2 bases at V and 2 bases at J, with 4 bases in the middle. The CDR3, as DNA: TGTGCCAGCAGCTTACCCGCCTACGAGCAGTACTTC. It translates to CASSLPAYEQYF.

This clonotype was seen once. The chain is built from TRBV11-2 and TRBJ2-5; no reliable D call. Trimming removed 0 bases from V and 2 bases from J, with 10 bases in between. The CDR3 spans 15 residues. The germline V gene encodes CDR1 SGHAT and CDR2 FQNNGV. CDR3 protein: CASSLDRARQETQYF. The CDR3 DNA follows: TGTGCCAGCAGCTTAGATCGGGCACGTCAAGAGACCCAGTACTTC.

The chain combines TRBV20-1 with TRBJ1-1; maybe TRBD1 (6 bases). This CDR3 region has 14 residues. CDR1 is DFQATT, CDR2 SNEGSKA, per germline (reference sequence). With 6 bases removed from V and 4 bases from J, the gap between germline ends came to 18 bases. The CDR3 region has the DNA TGCAGTGCGCCCACTCGGGGGGGCAGCACTGAAGCTTTCTTT. Residues: CSAPTRGGSTEAFF.

This clonotype came up many times. V is TRBV7-2 and J is TRBJ2-1; 9 nucleotides match TRBD1. The CDR3 spans 15 residues. In germline, CDR1 is SGHTA, CDR2 FQGNSA. Unmatched junction bases numbered 1, after V lost 3 bases and J lost 1 base. The CDR3 is CASSFGQGSYNEQFF. CDR3 DNA sequence: TGTGCCAGCAGCTTTGGACAGGGGTCCTACAATGAGCAGTTCTTC.

This clonotype was found many times. The V call is TRBV7-9, the J call TRBJ1-1; no clear D. CDR3 length equals 12 residues. CDR1 is SEHNR, CDR2 FQNEAQ, per germline (reference sequence). The V gene lost 3 bases and the J gene lost 5 bases, with 7 bases spanning the gap. CDR3: CASSFAETEAFF. In nucleotides, the CDR3 is TGTGCCAGCAGCTTCGCGGAGACTGAAGCTTTCTTT.

The chain links TRBV10-3 to TRBJ2-3; D is unresolved. The CDR3 is made up of 12 amino acids. The germline CDR1 and CDR2 sequences are ENHRY and SYGVKD. V was shortened by 4 bases and J by 5 bases, with 7 bases between the two germline ends. This chain's CDR3 is CAISGTGDTQYF. The DNA of the CDR3 is TGTGCCATCAGTGGTACCGGAGATACGCAGTATTTT.

In this sample, this clonotype turned up a few times. The chain is built from TRBV7-9 and TRBJ2-1, with D possibly TRBD2 on 6 matching bases. V lost 11 bases, J lost 10 bases, and 15 bases lay in between. This CDR3 contains 11 residues. Germline V lookup: CDR1 SEHNR, CDR2 FQNEAQ (reference sequence). The CDR3 nucleotides are TGTGCCGTGGGAACGGAGGGGGAGCAGTTCTTC. Translation gives CAVGTEGEQFF.

This clonotype was seen only a few times. This chain links TRBV20-1 with TRBJ2-1; D gene ambiguous. Germline lookup yields CDR1 DFQATT and CDR2 SNEGSKA (reference sequence). This CDR3 contains 14 residues. V gave up 3 bases and J gave up 6 bases, with 15 bases separating them. CDR3 residues: CSASSGLRTNEQFF. The CDR3 nucleotides read TGCAGTGCTAGTTCTGGTTTAAGGACCAATGAGCAGTTCTTC.

The V gene is TRBV14, the J gene TRBJ2-3; possibly TRBD1 for D (6 bases). V dropped 1 base and J dropped 3 bases, with 20 bases sitting between them. The CDR3 contains 18 residues. The germline CDR1 and CDR2 sequences are SGHDN and FVKESK. CDR3 in amino acids: CASSQAIASGARTDTQYF. The CDR3 coding sequence is TGTGCCAGCAGCCAAGCTATCGCCTCAGGGGCTCGGACAGATACGCAGTATTTT.

The table lists this clonotype with a few counts. CDR3 residues: CASSSGTRPRAFF. The CDR3 bases are TGTGCCAGCAGTTCCGGGACCAGACCCAGGGCGTTCTTC. The chain is built from TRBV28 and TRBJ2-1; perhaps D is TRBD1 or TRBD2 (5 bases each). CDR3 length equals 13 residues. Germline-derived CDR1 and CDR2 are MDHEN and SYDVKM. V lost 4 bases to trimming and J lost 15 bases, with 19 bases between them.

The chain links TRBV27 to TRBJ2-3; 12 bases agree with TRBD2. V trimming: 2 bases; J trimming: 4 bases; junction bases outside the gene matches: 10. The germline CDR1 and CDR2 sequences are MNHEY and SMNVEV (reference sequence). The CDR3 is 18 residues long. The CDR3 protein is CASSLTASGRVGADTQYF. In nucleotides, the CDR3 is TGTGCCAGCAGTTTAACGGCTAGCGGGAGGGTTGGCGCAGATACGCAGTATTTT.

This clonotype appeared many times. The genes are TRBV7-2 and TRBJ2-7, with a tentative D call TRBD1 (5 bases). The CDR3 totals 15 residues. Trimming shortened V by 4 bases and J by 2 bases, and 15 bases separated the two germline ends. Germline V lookup: CDR1 SGHTA, CDR2 FQGNSA. DNA of the CDR3: TGTGCCAGCAGCTCGACGATCCGACAGACCTACGAGCAGTACTTC. Its translation is CASSSTIRQTYEQYF.

In its sample, this clonotype was seen many times. The rearrangement joins TRBV7-2 to TRBJ2-5; 11 bases map to TRBD2. J was trimmed by 4 bases and V by 2 bases; bases with no gene match: 9. The germline gives CDR1 SGHTA, CDR2 FQGNSA. This CDR3 comprises 17 residues. As DNA, the CDR3 is TGTGCCAGCAGCTTAAACCTAGCGGGAGGACTAGGAGAGACCCAGTACTTC. This codes for CASSLNLAGGLGETQYF.